This T cell receptor (beta chain) appears in the sequencing data of a study of blood T cells in healthy people across ages. The CDR3 consists of 14 residues. V gave up 5 bases and J gave up 2 bases, with 11 bases separating them. Extraction of total RNA produced a minimum of 5.5 micrograms from each sample. Next came a second PCR, run for about 7 to 12 cycles, which used a sample-barcoded 5' primer along with a J-beta primer mix. TCRdb recomputed calls from the 5' RACE reads with MiXCR, one row per CDR3 protein. The sample has about 1.6 million distinct CDR3 sequences, around 35% seen once. Sequenced material: blood. The source is a woman aged 30 to 39 in good health. The chain employs TRBV12-3 or TRBV12-4 and TRBJ2-3, with unresolved D. In nucleotides, the CDR3 is TGTGCCAGCAGTCCTCGACCCCACACAGATACGCAGTATTTT. Amino acid sequence: CASSPRPHTDTQYF.